This is a list of T cell receptor beta chains from one sample in a study of T cells expressing NK-cell markers. TCRdb reprocessed the 5' RACE reads and reports one entry per CDR3 protein, with no DNA. Here the sample table reports fewer than 400,000 distinct CDR3 sequences. The sample consisted of blood T cells: a sorted CD56 or NKG2C T cell subset, CD4+ or CD8+ T cells, or bulk PBMC T cells (not recorded which). The receptors were sampled from a man between 18 and 69 years old in good health. The CDR3 runs from the conserved cysteine through the conserved F or W.

J | V | CDR3
TRBJ1-6 | TRBV20-1 | CSAGADANNSPLHF
TRBJ1-2 | TRBV2 | CASYRDRRSRAGYTF
TRBJ2-2 | TRBV2 | CASRATGELFF
TRBJ1-1 | TRBV12-5 | CASGLASRDRGSLAEAFF
TRBJ1-1 | TRBV18 | CASSRRTGDTEAFF
TRBJ1-1 | TRBV5-1 | CASSFYSANTEAFF
TRBJ2-6 | TRBV7-2 | CASSPSPSEVLTF
TRBJ2-7 | TRBV20-1 | CSANPAGHHYEQYF
TRBJ2-1 | TRBV5-6 | CASNLKGGQGRNEQFF
TRBJ1-3 | TRBV6-1 | CASIAGYPGNTIYF
TRBJ2-2 | TRBV29-1 | CSVDWGDSNTGELFF
TRBJ2-4 | TRBV19 | CASSAQGPRDKNIQYF
TRBJ2-4 | TRBV12-3/TRBV12-4 | CASSLGPGGPRAIQYF
TRBJ2-7 | TRBV28 | CASSFREGTDEQYF
TRBJ2-7 | TRBV29-1 | CSVEWAEGPPYEQYF
TRBJ2-7 | TRBV14 | CASSGGRYEQYF
TRBJ2-1 | TRBV5-6 | CASSFGPSSYNEQFF
TRBJ2-7 | TRBV11-2 | CASSLERGLYEQYF
TRBJ2-1 | TRBV18 | CASSPLTLNEQFF
TRBJ2-5 | TRBV11-2 | CASSKNRGLKETQYF
TRBJ2-7 | TRBV20-1 | CSAYGQGVYEQYF
TRBJ2-7 | TRBV6-1 | CASSPQGYGYEQYF
TRBJ1-6 | TRBV12-3/TRBV12-4 | CASSLFKWTDTNSPLHF
TRBJ2-7 | TRBV7-9 | CASSLWGSGTGAYEQYF
TRBJ2-6 | TRBV3-1 | CASSQLIGGGRGANVLTF
TRBJ2-1 | TRBV20-1 | CSARVWLSNNEQFF
TRBJ2-7 | TRBV3-1 | CASSQLSIDEQYF
TRBJ2-2 | TRBV7-3 | CASSLRAGLAQSNTGELFF
TRBJ2-7 | TRBV6-2/TRBV6-3 | CASSLRLASDEQYF